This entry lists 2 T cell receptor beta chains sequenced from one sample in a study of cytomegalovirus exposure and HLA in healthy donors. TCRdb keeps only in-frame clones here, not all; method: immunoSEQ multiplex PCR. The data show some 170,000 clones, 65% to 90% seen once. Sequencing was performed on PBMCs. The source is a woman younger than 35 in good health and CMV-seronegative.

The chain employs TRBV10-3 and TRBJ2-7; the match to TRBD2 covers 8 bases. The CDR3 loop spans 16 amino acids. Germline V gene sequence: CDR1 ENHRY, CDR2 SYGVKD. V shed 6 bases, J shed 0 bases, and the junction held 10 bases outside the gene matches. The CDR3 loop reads CAISNAVGTSSYEQYF. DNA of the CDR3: TGTGCCATCAGCAACGCCGTGGGGACTAGCTCCTACGAGCAGTACTTC.

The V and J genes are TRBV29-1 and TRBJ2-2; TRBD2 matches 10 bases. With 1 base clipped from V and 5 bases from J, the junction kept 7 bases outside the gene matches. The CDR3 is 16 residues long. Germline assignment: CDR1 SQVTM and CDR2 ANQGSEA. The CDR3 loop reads CSVEVASGSLTGELFF. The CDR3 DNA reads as TGCAGCGTTGAAGTGGCTAGCGGGAGTTTAACCGGGGAGCTGTTTTTT.